Given below is one T cell receptor beta chain in context. This clone was recorded once. Its antigen is currently not known. No base qualities exist here, and no much larger clone lies one base off it. These data originate in a study of technical replicates of blood from a few donors (dated by TCRdb to between 2016 and 2019). The library was produced with the immunoSEQ multiplex PCR assay. Entries here come from immuneACCESS through TCRdb and include only in-frame sequences with V and J called. Some clones fail to appear in such tables; in the studies checked, an unresolved V gene covers under half of the shortfall, and the cause of the remainder is unknown. This sample gives approximately 87,000 clones in total; around 90% of them show up just once. The ten largest make up 0.3% to 0.45% of the sample. The receptor's source is a human donor in good health. Some clones in this sample may be carry-over from other donors' samples. Material for sequencing was T cells isolated from PBMCs.

The CDR3 here reads CASSPDRDQPQHF. The DNA reads TGTGCCAGCAGCCCAGACAGGGATCAGCCCCAGCATTTT. The chain is assembled from TRBV7-8 and TRBJ1-5; 7 of the junction bases match TRBD1. The germline V gene yields SGHVS for CDR1 and FQNEAQ for CDR2. Compared with germline, V lacks 5 bases and J lacks 5 bases; bases without a gene match: 3. The CDR3 starts with the cysteine, ends with the phenylalanine, and has 13 residues. Solely the CDR3 DNA is kept, with 39 bases framed from the first base.